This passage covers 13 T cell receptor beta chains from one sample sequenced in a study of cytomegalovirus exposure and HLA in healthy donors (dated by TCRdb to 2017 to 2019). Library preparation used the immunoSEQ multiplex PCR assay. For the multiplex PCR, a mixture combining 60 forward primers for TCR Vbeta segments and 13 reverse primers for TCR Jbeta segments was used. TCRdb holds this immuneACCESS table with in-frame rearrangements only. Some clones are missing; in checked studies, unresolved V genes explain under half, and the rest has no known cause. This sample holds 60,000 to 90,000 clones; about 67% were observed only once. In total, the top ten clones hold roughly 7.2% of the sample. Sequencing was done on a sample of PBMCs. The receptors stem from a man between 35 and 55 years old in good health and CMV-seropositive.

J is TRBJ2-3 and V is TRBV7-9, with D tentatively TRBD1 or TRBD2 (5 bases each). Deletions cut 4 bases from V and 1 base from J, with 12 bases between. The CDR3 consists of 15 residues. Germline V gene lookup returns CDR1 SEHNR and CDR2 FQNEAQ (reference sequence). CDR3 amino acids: CASSSAGSGTDTQYF. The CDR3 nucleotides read TGTGCCAGCAGCTCAGCAGGGAGTGGCACAGATACGCAGTATTTT.

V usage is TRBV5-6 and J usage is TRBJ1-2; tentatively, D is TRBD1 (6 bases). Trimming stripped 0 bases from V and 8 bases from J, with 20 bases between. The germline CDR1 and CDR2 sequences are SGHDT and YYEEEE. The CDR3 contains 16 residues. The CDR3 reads CASSLGLGQTQGGYTF. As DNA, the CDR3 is TGTGCCAGCAGCTTGGGATTGGGGCAGACCCAGGGGGGCTACACCTTC.

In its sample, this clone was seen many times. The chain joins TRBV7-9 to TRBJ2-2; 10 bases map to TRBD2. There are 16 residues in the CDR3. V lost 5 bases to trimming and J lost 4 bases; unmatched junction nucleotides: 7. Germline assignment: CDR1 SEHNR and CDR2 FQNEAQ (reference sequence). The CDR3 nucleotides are TGTGCCAGCAGCCGAAGCGGGAGGGGGATCACCGGGGAGCTGTTTTTT. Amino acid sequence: CASSRSGRGITGELFF.

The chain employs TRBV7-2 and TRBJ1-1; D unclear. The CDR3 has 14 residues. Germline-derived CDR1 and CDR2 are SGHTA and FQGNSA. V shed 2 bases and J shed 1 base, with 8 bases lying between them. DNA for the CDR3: TGTGCCAGCAGCTTATCAATCAAGAACACTGAAGCTTTCTTT. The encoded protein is CASSLSIKNTEAFF.

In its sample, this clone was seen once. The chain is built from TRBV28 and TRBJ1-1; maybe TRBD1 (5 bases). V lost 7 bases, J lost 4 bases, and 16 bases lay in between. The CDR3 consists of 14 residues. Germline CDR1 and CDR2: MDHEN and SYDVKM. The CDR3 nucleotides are TGTGCCAGCACCACCCAGCAGGGAGGCACTGAAGCTTTCTTT. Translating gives CASTTQQGGTEAFF.

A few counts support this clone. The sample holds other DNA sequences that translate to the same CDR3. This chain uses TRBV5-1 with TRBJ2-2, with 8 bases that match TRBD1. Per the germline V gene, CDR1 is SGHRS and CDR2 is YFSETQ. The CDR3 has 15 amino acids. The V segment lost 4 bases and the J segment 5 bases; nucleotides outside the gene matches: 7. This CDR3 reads CASSLGQGGTGELFF. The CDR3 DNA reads TGCGCCAGCAGCCTAGGACAGGGCGGGACCGGGGAGCTGTTTTTT.

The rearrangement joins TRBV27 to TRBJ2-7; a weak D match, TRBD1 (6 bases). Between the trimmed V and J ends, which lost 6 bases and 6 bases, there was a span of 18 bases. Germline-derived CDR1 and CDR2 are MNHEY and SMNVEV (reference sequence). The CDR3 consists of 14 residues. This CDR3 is CASRPYREIGEQYF. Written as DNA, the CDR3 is TGTGCCAGCAGGCCGTACAGGGAAATAGGCGAGCAGTACTTC.

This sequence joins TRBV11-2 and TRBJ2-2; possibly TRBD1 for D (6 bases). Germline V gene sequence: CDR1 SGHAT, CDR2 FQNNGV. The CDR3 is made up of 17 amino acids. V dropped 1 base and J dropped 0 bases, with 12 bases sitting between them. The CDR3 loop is CASSLVRQETNTGELFF. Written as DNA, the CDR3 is TGTGCCAGCAGCTTAGTCAGACAGGAGACGAACACCGGGGAGCTGTTTTTT.

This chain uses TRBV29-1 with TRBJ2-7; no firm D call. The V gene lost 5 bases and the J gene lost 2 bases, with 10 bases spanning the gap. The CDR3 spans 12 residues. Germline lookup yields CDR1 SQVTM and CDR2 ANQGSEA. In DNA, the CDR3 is TGCAGCGTTAGATCAGGAACCTACGAGCAGTACTTC. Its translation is CSVRSGTYEQYF.

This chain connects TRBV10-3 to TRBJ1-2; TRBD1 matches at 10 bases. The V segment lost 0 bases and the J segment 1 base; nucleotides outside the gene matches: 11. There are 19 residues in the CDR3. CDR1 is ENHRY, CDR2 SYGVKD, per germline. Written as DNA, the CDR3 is TGTGCCATCAGTGAGTCGCAGAGCCCCGGGACAGGGGATAACTATGGCTACACCTTC. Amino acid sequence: CAISESQSPGTGDNYGYTF.

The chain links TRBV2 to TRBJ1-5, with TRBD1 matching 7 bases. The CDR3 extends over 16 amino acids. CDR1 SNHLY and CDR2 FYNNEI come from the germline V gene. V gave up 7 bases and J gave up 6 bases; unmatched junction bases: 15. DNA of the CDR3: TGTGCCAGCACGGTGGTGGGGGGCCAGGGGGGTCAGCCCCAGCATTTT. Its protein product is CASTVVGGQGGQPQHF.

The CDR3 DNA follows: TGTGCCAGCAGACCCCCGGGACAGGGGGCCACTGAAGCTTTCTTT. The encoded protein is CASRPPGQGATEAFF. The V call is TRBV28, the J call TRBJ1-1; 12 nucleotides line up with TRBD1. Germline V CDR1 and CDR2: MDHEN, SYDVKM. This CDR3 region has 15 residues. V lost 6 bases to trimming and J lost 4 bases; unmatched junction nucleotides: 6.

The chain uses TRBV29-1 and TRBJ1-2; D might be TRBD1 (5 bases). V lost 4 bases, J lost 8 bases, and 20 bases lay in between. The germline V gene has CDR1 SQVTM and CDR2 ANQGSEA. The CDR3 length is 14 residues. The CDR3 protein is CSVAPRGHIGGYTF. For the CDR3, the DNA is TGCAGCGTTGCCCCGCGGGGCCACATTGGCGGCTACACCTTC.